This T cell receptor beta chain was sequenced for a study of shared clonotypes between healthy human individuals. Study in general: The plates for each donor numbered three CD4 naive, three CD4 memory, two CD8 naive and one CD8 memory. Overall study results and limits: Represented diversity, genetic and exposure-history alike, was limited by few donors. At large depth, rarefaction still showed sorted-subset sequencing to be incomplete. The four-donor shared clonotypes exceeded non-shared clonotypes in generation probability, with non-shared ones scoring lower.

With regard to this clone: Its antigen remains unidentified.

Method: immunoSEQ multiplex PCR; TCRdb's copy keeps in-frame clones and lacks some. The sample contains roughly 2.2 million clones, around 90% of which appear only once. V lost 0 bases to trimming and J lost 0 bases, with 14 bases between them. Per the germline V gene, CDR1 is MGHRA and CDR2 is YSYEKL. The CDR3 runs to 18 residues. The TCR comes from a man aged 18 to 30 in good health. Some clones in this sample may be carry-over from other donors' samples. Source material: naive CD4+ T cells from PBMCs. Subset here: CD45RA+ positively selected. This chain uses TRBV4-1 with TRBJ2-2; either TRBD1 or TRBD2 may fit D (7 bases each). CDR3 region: CASSQEGRGRPNTGELFF. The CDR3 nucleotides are TGCGCCAGCAGCCAAGAAGGGAGGGGGCGCCCGAACACCGGGGAGCTGTTTTTT.